Sequencing of this T cell receptor beta chain was carried out in a study of siplizumab effects on memory and regulatory T cells. The study, taken as a whole, reports: Siplizumab significantly reduced alloreactive sequences traceable to unstimulated CD4+ memory cells. Only a minority of proliferating CD4+ or CD8+ clones had an assignable naive or memory phenotype, with roughly 80-96% lacking one.

CDR3 length: 13 amino acids. Germline V gene lookup returns CDR1 SGHAT and CDR2 FQDESV (reference sequence). Between the trimmed V and J ends, which lost 5 bases and 6 bases, there was a span of 11 bases. TCRdb's copy holds only in-frame clones and misses some; the assay was immunoSEQ multiplex PCR. The table includes some 120,000 clones, roughly 95% detected once. This clone was detected only once. Its antigen remains unknown. The chain links TRBV11-1 to TRBJ2-1, with unresolved D. The source of this sequence is a human donor in good health. The sample taken for sequencing was non-Treg CD4+ T cells sorted from blood. The CDR3 loop reads CASSARQPNEQFF. Written as DNA, the CDR3 is TGTGCCAGCAGCGCCCGACAACCCAATGAGCAGTTCTTC.